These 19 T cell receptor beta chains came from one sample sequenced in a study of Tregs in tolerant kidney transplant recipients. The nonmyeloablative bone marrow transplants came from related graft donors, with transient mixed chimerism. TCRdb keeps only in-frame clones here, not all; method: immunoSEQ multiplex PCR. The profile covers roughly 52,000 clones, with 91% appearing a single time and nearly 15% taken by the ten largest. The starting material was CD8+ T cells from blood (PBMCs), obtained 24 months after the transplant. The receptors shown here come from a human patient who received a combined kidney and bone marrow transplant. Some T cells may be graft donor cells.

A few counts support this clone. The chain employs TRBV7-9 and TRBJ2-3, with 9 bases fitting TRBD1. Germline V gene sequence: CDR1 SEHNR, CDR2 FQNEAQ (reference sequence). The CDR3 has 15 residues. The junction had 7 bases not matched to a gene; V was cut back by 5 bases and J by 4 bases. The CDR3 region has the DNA TGTGCCAGCAGCCTCGGGACAGGGTCATCAGATACGCAGTATTTT. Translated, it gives CASSLGTGSSDTQYF.

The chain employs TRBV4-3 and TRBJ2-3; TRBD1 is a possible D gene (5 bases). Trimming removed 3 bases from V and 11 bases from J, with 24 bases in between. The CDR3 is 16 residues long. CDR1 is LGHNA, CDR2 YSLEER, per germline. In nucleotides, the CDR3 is TGCGCCAGCAGCCACTTTGCGCAGGGCCCCTTAGTCGGGCAGTATTTT. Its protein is CASSHFAQGPLVGQYF.

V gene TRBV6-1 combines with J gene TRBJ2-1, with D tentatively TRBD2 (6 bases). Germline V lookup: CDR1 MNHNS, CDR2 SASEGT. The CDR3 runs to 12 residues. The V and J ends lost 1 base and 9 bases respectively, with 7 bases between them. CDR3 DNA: TGTGCCAGCAGTGAAGTGGGAGGTGAGCAGTTCTTC. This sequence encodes CASSEVGGEQFF.

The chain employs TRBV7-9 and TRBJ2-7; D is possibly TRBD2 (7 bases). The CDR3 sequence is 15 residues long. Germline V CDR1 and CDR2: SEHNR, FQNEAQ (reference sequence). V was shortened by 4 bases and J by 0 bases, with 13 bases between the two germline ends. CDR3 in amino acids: CASSSSRGASYEQYF. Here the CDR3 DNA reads TGTGCCAGCAGCTCCAGTCGGGGGGCCTCCTACGAGCAGTACTTC.

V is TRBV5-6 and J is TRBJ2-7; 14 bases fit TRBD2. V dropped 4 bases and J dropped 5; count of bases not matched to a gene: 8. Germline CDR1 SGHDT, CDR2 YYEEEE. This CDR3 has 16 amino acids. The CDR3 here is CASSPQGLAGVDEQYF. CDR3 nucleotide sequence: TGTGCCAGCAGCCCTCAGGGACTAGCGGGAGTGGACGAGCAGTACTTC. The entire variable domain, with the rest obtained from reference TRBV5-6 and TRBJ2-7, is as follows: DAGVTQSPTHLIKTRGQQVTLRCSPKSGHDTVSWYQQALGQGPQFIFQYYEEEERQRGNFPDRFSGHQFPNYSSELNVNALLLGDSALYLCASSPQGLAGVDEQYFGPGTRLTVT.

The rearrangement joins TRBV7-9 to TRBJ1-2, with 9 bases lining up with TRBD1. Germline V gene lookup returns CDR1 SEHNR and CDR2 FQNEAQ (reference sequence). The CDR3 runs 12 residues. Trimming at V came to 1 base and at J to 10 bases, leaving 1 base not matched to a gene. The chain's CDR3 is CASSLGTGDYTF. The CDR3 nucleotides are TGTGCCAGCAGCTTAGGGACAGGGGACTACACCTTC.

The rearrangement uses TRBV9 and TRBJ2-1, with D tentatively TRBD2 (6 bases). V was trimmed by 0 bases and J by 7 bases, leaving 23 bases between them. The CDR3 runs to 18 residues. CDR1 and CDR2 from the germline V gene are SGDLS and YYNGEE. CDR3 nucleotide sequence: TGTGCCAGCAGCGTAGTAGGGGCCCCGGATGCGGGGAGGAATGAGCAGTTCTTC. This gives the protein CASSVVGAPDAGRNEQFF.

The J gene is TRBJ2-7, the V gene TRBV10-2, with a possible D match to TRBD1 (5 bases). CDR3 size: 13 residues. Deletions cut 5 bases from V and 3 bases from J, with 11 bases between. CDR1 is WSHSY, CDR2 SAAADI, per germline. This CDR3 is CASSLQDSYEQYF. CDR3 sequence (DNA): TGCGCCAGCAGTTTACAGGATAGCTACGAGCAGTACTTC.

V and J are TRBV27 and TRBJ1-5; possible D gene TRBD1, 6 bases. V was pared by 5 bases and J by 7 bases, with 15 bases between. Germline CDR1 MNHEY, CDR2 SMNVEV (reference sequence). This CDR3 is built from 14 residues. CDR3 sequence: CASSIRQAEQPQHF. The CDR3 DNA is TGTGCCAGCAGTATACGACAGGCCGAACAGCCCCAGCATTTT.

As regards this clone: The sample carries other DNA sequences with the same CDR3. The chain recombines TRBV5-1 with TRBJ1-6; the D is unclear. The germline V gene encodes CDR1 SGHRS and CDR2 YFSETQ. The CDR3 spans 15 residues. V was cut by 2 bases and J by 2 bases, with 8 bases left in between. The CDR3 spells CASSFSTAYNSPLHF. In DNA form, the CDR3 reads TGCGCCAGCAGCTTTAGTACAGCCTATAATTCACCCCTCCACTTT.

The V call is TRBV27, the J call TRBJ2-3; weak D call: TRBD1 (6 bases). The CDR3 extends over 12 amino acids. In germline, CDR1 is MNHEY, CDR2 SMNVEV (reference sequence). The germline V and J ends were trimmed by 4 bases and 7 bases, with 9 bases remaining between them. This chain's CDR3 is CASSSQGYTQYF. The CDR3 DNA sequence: TGTGCCAGCAGTTCACAGGGTTATACGCAGTATTTT.

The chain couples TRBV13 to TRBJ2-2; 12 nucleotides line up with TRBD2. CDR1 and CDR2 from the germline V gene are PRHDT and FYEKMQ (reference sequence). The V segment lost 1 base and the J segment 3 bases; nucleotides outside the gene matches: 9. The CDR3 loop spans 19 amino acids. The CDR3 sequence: CASSLVPPGLAGHTGELFF. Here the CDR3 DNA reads TGTGCCAGCAGCTTAGTACCACCCGGACTAGCGGGGCACACCGGGGAGCTGTTTTTT.

This CDR3 is CASSQGSGTLHF. CDR3 nucleotide sequence: TGTGCCAGCAGCCAAGGGTCCGGGACTCTCCACTTT. The chain couples TRBV4-2 to TRBJ1-6, with a tentative D call TRBD1 (5 bases). Trimming removed 1 base from V and 16 bases from J, with 11 bases in between. The CDR3 contains 12 residues. CDR1 is LGHNA, CDR2 YNFKEQ, per germline.

The CDR3 reads CASSYSVGAGYGYTF. The CDR3 bases are TGTGCCAGCAGTTACTCCGTTGGGGCCGGGTATGGCTACACCTTC. The chain couples TRBV6-5 to TRBJ1-2, with a possible D match to TRBD1 (5 bases). V dropped 0 bases and J dropped 5 bases, with 13 bases sitting between them. There are 15 residues in the CDR3. Germline assignment: CDR1 MNHEY and CDR2 SVGAGI.

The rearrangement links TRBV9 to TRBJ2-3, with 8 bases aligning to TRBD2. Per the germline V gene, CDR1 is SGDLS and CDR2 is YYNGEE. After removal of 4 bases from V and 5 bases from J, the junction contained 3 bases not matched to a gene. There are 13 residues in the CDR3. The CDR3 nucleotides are TGTGCCAGCAGCATAACTAGCGGAGATACGCAGTATTTT. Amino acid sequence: CASSITSGDTQYF.

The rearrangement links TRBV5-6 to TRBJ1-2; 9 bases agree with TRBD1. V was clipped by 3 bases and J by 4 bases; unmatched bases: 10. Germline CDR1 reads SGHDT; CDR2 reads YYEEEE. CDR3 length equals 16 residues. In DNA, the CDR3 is TGTGCCAGCAGCTCGGGGACAGGGCCCTATGTCTATGGCTACACCTTC. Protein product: CASSSGTGPYVYGYTF.

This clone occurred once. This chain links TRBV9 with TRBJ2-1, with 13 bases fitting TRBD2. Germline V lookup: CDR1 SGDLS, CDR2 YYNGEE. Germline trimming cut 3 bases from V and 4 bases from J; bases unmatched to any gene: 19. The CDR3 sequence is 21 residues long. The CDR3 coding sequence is TGTGCCAGCAGCGGTCGAGCGGGACTAGCGGGGACCCTTGAGACGTACAATGAGCAGTTCTTC. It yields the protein CASSGRAGLAGTLETYNEQFF.

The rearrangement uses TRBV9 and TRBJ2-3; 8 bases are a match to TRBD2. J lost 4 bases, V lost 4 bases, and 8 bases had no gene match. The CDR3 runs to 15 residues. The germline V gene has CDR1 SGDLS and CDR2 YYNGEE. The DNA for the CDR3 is TGTGCCAGCAGCCAAGGGGCGGGAGGCCCAGATACGCAGTATTTT. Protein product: CASSQGAGGPDTQYF.

The CDR3 reads CASSGLAGGRTDTQYF. CDR3 sequence (DNA): TGTGCCAGCAGCGGACTAGCGGGGGGGCGCACAGATACGCAGTATTTT. The chain is built from TRBV9 and TRBJ2-3, with 14 bases that match TRBD2. The CDR3 contains 16 residues. V shed 3 bases and J 1 base; nucleotides not matched to a gene: 1. Germline CDR1 reads SGDLS; CDR2 reads YYNGEE.